Here is one TCR beta chain with its context. The data were taken from a study of blood T cell repertoires in COVID-19. Study overall: Spain, Italy and the United States supplied samples that represented acute and convalescent COVID-19. PBMCs, B-cell-depleted T cells, or T cells provided the cDNA or gDNA that made up the material.

The authors' processing: Amplifying reference gene primers gave estimates of nucleated cell counts. Profiling relied on immunoSEQ multiplex PCR, and the TCRdb table lists in-frame clones only, not all of them. V and J calls plus clone size are reproduced from that table; the DNA served to infer D and trimming. The table includes hundreds of thousands of clones, roughly 80% detected once. Germline V lookup: CDR1 MGHDK, CDR2 SYGVNS. The junction had 11 bases not matched to a gene; V was cut back by 4 bases and J by 7 bases. The CDR3 consists of 15 residues. This chain uses TRBV25-1 with TRBJ2-7; 9 bases align to TRBD1. This TCR came from a woman aged 40 to 50 with active or convalescent COVID-19. The material sequenced was peripheral blood. The chain's CDR3 is CASSAGDRAWREQYF. The CDR3 DNA sequence: TGTGCCAGCAGTGCCGGGGACAGGGCTTGGCGGGAGCAGTACTTC.